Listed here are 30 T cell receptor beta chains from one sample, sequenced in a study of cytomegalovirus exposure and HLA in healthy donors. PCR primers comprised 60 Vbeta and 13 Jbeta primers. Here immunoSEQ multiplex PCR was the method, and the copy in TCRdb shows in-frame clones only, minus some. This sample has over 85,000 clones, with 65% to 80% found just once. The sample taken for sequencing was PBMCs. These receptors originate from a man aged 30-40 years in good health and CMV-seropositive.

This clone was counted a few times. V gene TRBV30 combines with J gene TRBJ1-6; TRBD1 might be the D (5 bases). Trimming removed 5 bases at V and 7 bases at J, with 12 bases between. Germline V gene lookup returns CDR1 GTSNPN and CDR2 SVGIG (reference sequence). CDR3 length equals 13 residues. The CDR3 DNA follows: TGTGCCTGGTCCACAGGCTTGAATTCACCCCTCCACTTT. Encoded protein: CAWSTGLNSPLHF.

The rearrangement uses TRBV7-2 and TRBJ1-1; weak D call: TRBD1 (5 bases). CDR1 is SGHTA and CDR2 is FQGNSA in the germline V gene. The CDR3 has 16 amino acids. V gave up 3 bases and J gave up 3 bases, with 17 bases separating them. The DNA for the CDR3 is TGTGCCAGCAGCTTGGGTGAATGGGAGGGGCACACTGAAGCTTTCTTT. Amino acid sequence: CASSLGEWEGHTEAFF.

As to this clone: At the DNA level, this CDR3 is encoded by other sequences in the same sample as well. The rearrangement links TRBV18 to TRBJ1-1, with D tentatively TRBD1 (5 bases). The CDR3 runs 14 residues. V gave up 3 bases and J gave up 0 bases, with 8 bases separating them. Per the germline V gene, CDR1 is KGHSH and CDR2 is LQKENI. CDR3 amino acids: CASSPPGMNTEAFF. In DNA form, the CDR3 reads TGTGCCAGCTCACCGCCAGGGATGAACACTGAAGCTTTCTTT. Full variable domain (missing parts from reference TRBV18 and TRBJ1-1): NAGVMQNPRHLVRRRGQEARLRCSPMKGHSHVYWYRQLPEEGLKFMVYLQKENIIDESGMPKERFSAEFPKEGPSILRIQQVVRGDSAAYFCASSPPGMNTEAFFGQGTRLTVV.

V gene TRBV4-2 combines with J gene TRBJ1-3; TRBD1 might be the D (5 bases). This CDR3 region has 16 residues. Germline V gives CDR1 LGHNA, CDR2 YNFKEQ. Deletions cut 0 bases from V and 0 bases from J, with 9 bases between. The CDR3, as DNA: TGTGCCAGCAGCCAAGACAGGGTGAGCTCTGGAAACACCATATATTTT. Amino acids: CASSQDRVSSGNTIYF.

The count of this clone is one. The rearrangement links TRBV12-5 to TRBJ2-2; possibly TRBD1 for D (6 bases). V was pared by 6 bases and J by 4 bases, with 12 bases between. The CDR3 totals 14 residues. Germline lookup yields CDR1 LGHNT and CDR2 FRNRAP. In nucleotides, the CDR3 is TGTGCTAGTGGCCGGGACAACTCCACCGGGGAGCTGTTTTTT. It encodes CASGRDNSTGELFF.

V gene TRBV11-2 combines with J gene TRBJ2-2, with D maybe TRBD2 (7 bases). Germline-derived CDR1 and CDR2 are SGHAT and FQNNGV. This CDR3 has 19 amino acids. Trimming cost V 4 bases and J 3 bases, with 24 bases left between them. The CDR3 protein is CASSSPHSLGGPDTGELFF. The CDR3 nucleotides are TGTGCCAGCAGCTCCCCGCATAGTTTGGGGGGGCCCGACACCGGGGAGCTGTTTTTT. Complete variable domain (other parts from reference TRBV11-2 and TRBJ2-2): EAGVAQSPRYKIIEKRQSVAFWCNPISGHATLYWYQQILGQGPKLLIQFQNNGVVDDSQLPKDRFSAERLKGVDSTLKIQPAKLEDSAVYLCASSSPHSLGGPDTGELFFGEGSRLTVL.

In DNA form, the CDR3 reads TGCGCCAGCAGCTTGGAGGGACAGGGGAGGACGAACACTGAAGCTTTCTTT. It specifies CASSLEGQGRTNTEAFF. The chain combines TRBV5-1 with TRBJ1-1, with TRBD1 identical over 10 bases. The ends lost 0 bases at V and 1 base at J; junction bases unmatched: 6. CDR3 length equals 17 residues. The germline gives CDR1 SGHRS, CDR2 YFSETQ.

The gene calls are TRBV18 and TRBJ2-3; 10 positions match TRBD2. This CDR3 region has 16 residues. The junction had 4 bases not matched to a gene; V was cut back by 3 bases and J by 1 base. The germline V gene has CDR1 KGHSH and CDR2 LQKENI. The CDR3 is CASSPSGLAGTDTQYF. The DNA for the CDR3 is TGTGCCAGCTCACCGAGCGGACTAGCGGGCACAGATACGCAGTATTTT.

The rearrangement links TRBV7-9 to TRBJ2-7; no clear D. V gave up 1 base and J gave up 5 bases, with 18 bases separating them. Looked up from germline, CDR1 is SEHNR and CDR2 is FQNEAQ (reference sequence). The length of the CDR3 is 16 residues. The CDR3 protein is CASSLVSGTSAHEQYF. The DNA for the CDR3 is TGTGCCAGCAGCTTAGTTTCAGGTACTTCGGCTCACGAGCAGTACTTC.

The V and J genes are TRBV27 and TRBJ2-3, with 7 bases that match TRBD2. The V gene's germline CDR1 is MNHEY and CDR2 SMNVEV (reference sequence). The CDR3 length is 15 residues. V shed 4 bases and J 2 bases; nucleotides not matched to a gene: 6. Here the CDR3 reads CASSYSGAPTDTQYF. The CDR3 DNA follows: TGTGCCAGCAGTTACAGCGGGGCCCCCACAGATACGCAGTATTTT.

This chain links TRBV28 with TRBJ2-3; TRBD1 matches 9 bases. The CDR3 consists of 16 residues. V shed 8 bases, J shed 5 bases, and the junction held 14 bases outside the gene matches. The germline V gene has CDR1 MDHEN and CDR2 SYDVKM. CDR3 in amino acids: CASGTIMGQGIDTQYF. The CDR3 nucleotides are TGTGCCAGCGGGACGATAATGGGACAGGGCATAGATACGCAGTATTTT.

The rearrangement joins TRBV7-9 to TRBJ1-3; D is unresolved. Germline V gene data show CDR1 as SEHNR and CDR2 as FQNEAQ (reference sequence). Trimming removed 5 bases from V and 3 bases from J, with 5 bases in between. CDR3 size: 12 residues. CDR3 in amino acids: CASSTVGNTIYF. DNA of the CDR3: TGTGCCAGCAGCACGGTTGGAAACACCATATATTTT.

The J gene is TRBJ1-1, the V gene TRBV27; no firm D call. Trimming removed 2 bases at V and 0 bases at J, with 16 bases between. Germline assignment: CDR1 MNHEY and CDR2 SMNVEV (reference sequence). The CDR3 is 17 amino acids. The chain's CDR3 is CASSLTHPPILNTEAFF. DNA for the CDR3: TGTGCCAGCAGTTTAACCCACCCCCCTATTCTGAACACTGAAGCTTTCTTT.

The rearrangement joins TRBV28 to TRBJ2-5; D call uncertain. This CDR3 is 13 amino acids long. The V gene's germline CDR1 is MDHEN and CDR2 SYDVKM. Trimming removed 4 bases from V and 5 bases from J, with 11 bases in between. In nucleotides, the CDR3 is TGTGCCAGCAGTTCTGAGGCTGAGGAGACCCAGTACTTC. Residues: CASSSEAEETQYF.

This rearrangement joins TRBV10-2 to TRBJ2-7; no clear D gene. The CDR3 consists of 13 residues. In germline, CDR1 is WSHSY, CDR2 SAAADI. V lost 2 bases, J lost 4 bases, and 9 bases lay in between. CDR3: CASSEGGIYEQYF. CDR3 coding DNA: TGCGCCAGCAGTGAGGGCGGTATTTACGAGCAGTACTTC.

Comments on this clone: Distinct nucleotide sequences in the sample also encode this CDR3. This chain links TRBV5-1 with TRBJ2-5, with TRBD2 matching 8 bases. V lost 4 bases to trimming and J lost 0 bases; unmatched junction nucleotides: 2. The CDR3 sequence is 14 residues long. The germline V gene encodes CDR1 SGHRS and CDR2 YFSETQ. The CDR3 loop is CASSRGGYQETQYF. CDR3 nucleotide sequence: TGCGCCAGCAGCCGGGGGGGTTACCAAGAGACCCAGTACTTC.

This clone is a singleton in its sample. The CDR3 sequence is CASSSGTGATDTQYF. In DNA form, the CDR3 reads TGCGCCAGCAGTTCCGGGACAGGGGCAACAGATACGCAGTATTTT. The chain uses TRBV5-1 and TRBJ2-3; 10 bases are shared with TRBD1. This CDR3 spans 15 amino acids. The V segment lost 5 bases and the J segment 3 bases; nucleotides outside the gene matches: 6. Germline V gene data show CDR1 as SGHRS and CDR2 as YFSETQ.

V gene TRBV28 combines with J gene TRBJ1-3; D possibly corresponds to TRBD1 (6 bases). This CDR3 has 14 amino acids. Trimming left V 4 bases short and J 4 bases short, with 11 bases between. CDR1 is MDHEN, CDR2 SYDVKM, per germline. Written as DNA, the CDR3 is TGTGCCAGCAGTTCACCAGGGGCAGGAAACACCATATATTTT. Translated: CASSSPGAGNTIYF.

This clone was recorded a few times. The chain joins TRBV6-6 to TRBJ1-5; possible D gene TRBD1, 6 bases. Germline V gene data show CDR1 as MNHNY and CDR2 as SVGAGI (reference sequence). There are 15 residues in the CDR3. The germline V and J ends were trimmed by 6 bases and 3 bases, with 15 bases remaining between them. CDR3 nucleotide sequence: TGTGCCAGCAGGCTCACGGGACAACTCAATCAGCCCCAGCATTTT. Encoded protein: CASRLTGQLNQPQHF.

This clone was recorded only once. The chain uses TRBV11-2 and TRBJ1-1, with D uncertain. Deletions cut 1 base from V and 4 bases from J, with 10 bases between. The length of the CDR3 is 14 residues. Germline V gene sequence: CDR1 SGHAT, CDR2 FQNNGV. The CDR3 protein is CASSLGLSPTEAFF. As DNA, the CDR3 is TGTGCCAGCAGCTTAGGCCTGAGCCCCACTGAAGCTTTCTTT.

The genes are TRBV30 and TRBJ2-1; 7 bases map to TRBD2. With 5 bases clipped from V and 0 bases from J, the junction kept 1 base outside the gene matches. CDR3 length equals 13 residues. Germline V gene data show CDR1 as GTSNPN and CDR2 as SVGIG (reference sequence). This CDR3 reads CAWASGSYNEQFF. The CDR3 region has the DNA TGTGCCTGGGCTAGCGGCTCCTACAATGAGCAGTTCTTC.

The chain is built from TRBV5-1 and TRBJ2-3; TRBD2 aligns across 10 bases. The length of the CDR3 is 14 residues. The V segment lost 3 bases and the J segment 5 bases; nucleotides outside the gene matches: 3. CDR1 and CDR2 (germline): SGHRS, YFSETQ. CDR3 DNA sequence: TGCGCCAGCAGCTCAGCGGGGGGGCAAGATACGCAGTATTTT. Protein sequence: CASSSAGGQDTQYF.

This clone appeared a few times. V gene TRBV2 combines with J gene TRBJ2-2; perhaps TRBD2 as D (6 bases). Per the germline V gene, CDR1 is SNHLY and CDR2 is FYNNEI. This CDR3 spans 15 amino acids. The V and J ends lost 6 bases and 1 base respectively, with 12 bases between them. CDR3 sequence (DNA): TGTGCCAGCAGGGGGGGACTCCGGAACACCGGGGAGCTGTTTTTT. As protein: CASRGGLRNTGELFF.

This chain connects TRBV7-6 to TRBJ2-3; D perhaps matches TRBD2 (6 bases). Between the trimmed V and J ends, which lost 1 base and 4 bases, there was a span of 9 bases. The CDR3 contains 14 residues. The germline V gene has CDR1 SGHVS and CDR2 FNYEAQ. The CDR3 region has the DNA TGTGCCAGCAGCTTAGGTGGGGACTCAGATACGCAGTATTTT. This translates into CASSLGGDSDTQYF.

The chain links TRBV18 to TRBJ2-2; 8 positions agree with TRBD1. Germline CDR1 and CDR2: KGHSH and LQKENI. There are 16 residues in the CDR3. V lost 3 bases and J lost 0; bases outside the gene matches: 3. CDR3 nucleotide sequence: TGTGCCAGCTCACCGGGACAGGCCGCGAACACCGGGGAGCTGTTTTTT. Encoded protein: CASSPGQAANTGELFF.

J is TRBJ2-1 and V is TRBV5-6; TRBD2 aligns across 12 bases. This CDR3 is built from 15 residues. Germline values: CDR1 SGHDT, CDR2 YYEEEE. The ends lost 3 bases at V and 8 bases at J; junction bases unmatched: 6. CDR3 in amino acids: CASSSMTSGGDEQFF. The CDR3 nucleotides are TGTGCCAGCAGCTCGATGACTAGCGGGGGTGATGAGCAGTTCTTC.

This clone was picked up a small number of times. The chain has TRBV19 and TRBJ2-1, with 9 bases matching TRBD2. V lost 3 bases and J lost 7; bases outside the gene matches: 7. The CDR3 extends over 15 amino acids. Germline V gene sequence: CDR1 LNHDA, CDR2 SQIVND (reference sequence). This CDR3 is CASSIRRGGGNEQFF. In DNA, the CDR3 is TGTGCCAGTAGTATTCGGCGGGGGGGTGGAAATGAGCAGTTCTTC.

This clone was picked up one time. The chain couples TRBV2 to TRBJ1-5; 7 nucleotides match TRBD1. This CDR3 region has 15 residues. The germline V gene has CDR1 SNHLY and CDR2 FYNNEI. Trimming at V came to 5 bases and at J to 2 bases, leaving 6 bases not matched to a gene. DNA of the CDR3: TGTGCCAGCAGTCCACAGGGGATTGGCAATCAGCCCCAGCATTTT. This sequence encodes CASSPQGIGNQPQHF.

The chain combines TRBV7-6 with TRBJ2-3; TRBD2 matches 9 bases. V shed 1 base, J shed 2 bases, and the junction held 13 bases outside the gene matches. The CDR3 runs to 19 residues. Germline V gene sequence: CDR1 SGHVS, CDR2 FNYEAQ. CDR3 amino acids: CASSLGQGLAGGPTDTQYF. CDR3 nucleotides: TGTGCCAGCAGCTTAGGTCAGGGCCTGGCGGGGGGGCCCACAGATACGCAGTATTTT.

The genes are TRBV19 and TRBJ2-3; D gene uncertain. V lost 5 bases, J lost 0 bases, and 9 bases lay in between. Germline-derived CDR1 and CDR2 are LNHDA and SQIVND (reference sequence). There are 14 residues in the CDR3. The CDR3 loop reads CASSRPGSTDTQYF. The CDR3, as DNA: TGTGCCAGTAGTCGGCCAGGTAGCACAGATACGCAGTATTTT.